Below are 21 T cell receptor beta chains sequenced from a single sample in a study of CD8+ T cells in alopecia areata. The treatment here: oral pan-JAK inhibitor, 5-10 mg twice daily. Following RNA extraction, reverse transcription yielded cDNA that acted as the sequencing template. Assay: immunoSEQ multiplex PCR; the TCRdb copy retains only in-frame clones and omits some. The sample holds about 190,000 clones; around 58% are singletons and the top ten take roughly an eighth. The sequenced sample was CD8+ T cells sorted from blood, obtained at week 24, from a patient treated with tofacitinib. The receptors derive from a human donor with alopecia areata.

The genes are TRBV12-5 and TRBJ2-2; tentatively, D is TRBD1 (6 bases). Trimming removed 0 bases from V and 2 bases from J, with 19 bases in between. The CDR3 contains 19 residues. The germline V gene has CDR1 LGHNT and CDR2 FRNRAP. The CDR3 sequence: CASGLVRPGSGGNTGELFF. In DNA, the CDR3 is TGTGCTAGTGGTTTGGTACGTCCAGGATCTGGGGGCAACACCGGGGAGCTGTTTTTT. The entire variable domain, with the rest obtained from reference TRBV12-5 and TRBJ2-2, is as follows: DARVTQTPRHKVTEMGQEVTMRCQPILGHNTVFWYRQTMMQGLELLAYFRNRAPLDDSGMPKDRFSAEMPDATLATLKIQPSEPRDSAVYFCASGLVRPGSGGNTGELFFGEGSRLTVL.

The CDR3 loop reads CASSFRSMNTEAFF. The CDR3 region has the DNA TGCGCCAGCAGCTTCCGGTCGATGAACACTGAAGCTTTCTTT. The chain recombines TRBV5-1 with TRBJ1-1; D ambiguous. V was cut by 2 bases and J by 0 bases, with 8 bases left in between. Germline V gene sequence: CDR1 SGHRS, CDR2 YFSETQ. The CDR3 contains 14 residues. Full variable domain (remainder filled in from reference TRBV5-1 and TRBJ1-1): KAGVTQTPRYLIKTRGQQVTLSCSPISGHRSVSWYQQTPGQGLQFLFEYFSETQRNKGNFPGRFSGRQFSNSRSEMNVSTLELGDSALYLCASSFRSMNTEAFFGQGTRLTVV.

This clone was found once. The gene calls are TRBV5-1 and TRBJ1-1; D remains ambiguous. Looked up from germline, CDR1 is SGHRS and CDR2 is YFSETQ. Trimming took 0 bases from V and 4 from J, leaving 16 bases between them. This CDR3 has 16 residues. The CDR3 sequence: CASSLGGLKWVTEAFF. In DNA, the CDR3 is TGCGCCAGCAGCTTGGGAGGGCTTAAATGGGTCACTGAAGCTTTCTTT.

The chain recombines TRBV13 with TRBJ2-7, with a possible D match to TRBD1 (6 bases). Looked up from germline, CDR1 is PRHDT and CDR2 is FYEKMQ (reference sequence). The CDR3 extends over 14 amino acids. V lost 3 bases to trimming and J lost 4 bases, with 13 bases between them. The CDR3 DNA follows: TGTGCCAGCAGCTTGGGGCTTACAGGGTACGAGCAGTACTTC. It specifies CASSLGLTGYEQYF.

The rearrangement joins TRBV21-1 to TRBJ2-7; TRBD1, as called in the table, went unchecked against the DNA. TRBV21-1 is given as a pseudogene. CDR3 size: 15 residues. In nucleotides, the CDR3 is TGTGCCAGCAGCAATTGTCCAGGGGACCGCTACGAGCAGTACTTC. Translated: CASSNCPGDRYEQYF.

V usage is TRBV2 and J usage is TRBJ2-1; 7 nucleotides agree with TRBD2. This CDR3 spans 15 amino acids. J gave up 4 bases and V 1 base, and 4 bases lay outside the gene matches. Germline V gives CDR1 SNHLY, CDR2 FYNNEI. CDR3 DNA sequence: TGTGCCAGCAGTGAAGGGGCTAGCGGATACAATGAGCAGTTCTTC. Translated: CASSEGASGYNEQFF.

This clone was picked up a small number of times. V usage is TRBV10-3 and J usage is TRBJ2-4, with D possibly TRBD1 on 6 matching bases. Germline values: CDR1 ENHRY, CDR2 SYGVKD. V was trimmed by 5 bases and J by 2 bases, leaving 13 bases between them. CDR3 size: 15 residues. CDR3 bases: TGTGCCATCAGTCCGAACAGGGTCACCAAAAACATTCAGTACTTC. Its translation is CAISPNRVTKNIQYF.

This clone was seen a handful of times. This rearrangement joins TRBV6-5 to TRBJ2-7; TRBD1 might be the D (5 bases). Germline V gene sequence: CDR1 MNHEY, CDR2 SVGAGI. The CDR3 is 13 amino acids. V was clipped by 0 bases and J by 4 bases, with 7 bases between them. Written as DNA, the CDR3 is TGTGCCAGCAGTTACTCCGACAGATACGAGCAGTACTTC. This sequence encodes CASSYSDRYEQYF.

The chain uses TRBV5-6 and TRBJ2-3; 12 bases agree with TRBD2. Germline CDR1 is SGHDT and CDR2 is YYEEEE. The CDR3 is made up of 16 amino acids. V dropped 3 bases and J dropped 2; count of bases not matched to a gene: 4. The CDR3 loop reads CASSWPSGGATDTQYF. The CDR3 DNA reads as TGTGCCAGCAGCTGGCCTAGCGGGGGGGCCACAGATACGCAGTATTTT.

This clone was seen a few times. CDR3 in DNA: TGCAGCGTTGAGGCCTTGGGCAATGAGCAGTTCTTC. Protein product: CSVEALGNEQFF. The chain recombines TRBV29-1 with TRBJ2-1; D not resolved. Germline V lookup: CDR1 SQVTM, CDR2 ANQGSEA. The germline V and J ends were trimmed by 3 bases and 6 bases, with 9 bases remaining between them. This CDR3 spans 12 amino acids.

In this sample, this clone turned up a few times. The rearrangement joins TRBV7-9 to TRBJ1-1; D uncertain. Germline V gene lookup returns CDR1 SEHNR and CDR2 FQNEAQ (reference sequence). The CDR3 contains 12 residues. V lost 4 bases to trimming and J lost 2 bases, with 5 bases between them. The CDR3 bases are TGTGCCAGCAGCTCCCGAAACACTGAAGCTTTCTTT. Its protein is CASSSRNTEAFF.

DNA for the CDR3: TGTGCCAGCAGCTTAGGGGGATACGATACGCAGTATTTT. It codes for CASSLGGYDTQYF. This sequence joins TRBV7-8 and TRBJ2-3, with unresolved D. This CDR3 is 13 amino acids long. Germline CDR1 is SGHVS and CDR2 is FQNEAQ. V dropped 1 base and J dropped 6 bases, with 8 bases sitting between them.

J is TRBJ2-2 and V is TRBV27; TRBD1 aligns across 9 bases. Germline V gives CDR1 MNHEY, CDR2 SMNVEV (reference sequence). The CDR3 loop spans 15 amino acids. Trimming removed 1 base from V and 7 bases from J; junction bases left unmatched: 4. The CDR3 sequence is CASSLWTGEGGELFF. CDR3 coding DNA: TGTGCCAGCAGTTTATGGACAGGGGAGGGCGGGGAGCTGTTTTTT.

The chain couples TRBV27 to TRBJ2-5; 7 nucleotides line up with TRBD2. V lost 3 bases to trimming and J lost 1 base; unmatched junction nucleotides: 5. Germline V gene data show CDR1 as MNHEY and CDR2 as SMNVEV (reference sequence). The length of the CDR3 is 15 residues. The CDR3 DNA follows: TGTGCCAGCAGTTTCGCGCCGGGGGGCCAAGAGACCCAGTACTTC. This gives the protein CASSFAPGGQETQYF.

The genes are TRBV30 and TRBJ1-1, with D hard to call. CDR1 GTSNPN and CDR2 SVGIG come from the germline V gene (reference sequence). V was trimmed by 3 bases and J by 5 bases, leaving 4 bases between them. This CDR3 is 10 amino acids long. DNA of the CDR3: TGTGCCTGGAGACAGACTGAAGCTTTCTTT. Protein product: CAWRQTEAFF. Combining the CDR3 with reference TRBV30 and TRBJ1-1 gives the whole variable domain SQTIHQWPATLVQPVGSPLSLECTVEGTSNPNLYWYRQAAGRGLQLLFYSVGIGQISSEVPQNLSASRPQDRQFILSSKKLLLSDSGFYLCAWRQTEAFFGQGTRLTVV.

The chain has TRBV7-2 and TRBJ2-3; D may match TRBD1 or TRBD2 (5 bases each). The CDR3 totals 16 residues. Germline CDR1 is SGHTA and CDR2 is FQGNSA. With 1 base removed from V and 1 base from J, the gap between germline ends came to 12 bases. For the CDR3, the DNA is TGTGCCAGCAGCTTAGGGACGGGGCTCCGCACAGATACGCAGTATTTT. It is translated as CASSLGTGLRTDTQYF.

This rearrangement joins TRBV29-1 to TRBJ2-5; no clear D gene. Trimming pared 0 bases from V and 5 bases from J, leaving 13 bases between. The V gene's germline CDR1 is SQVTM and CDR2 ANQGSEA. The length of the CDR3 is 14 residues. CDR3 sequence: CSVEDTGLGETQYF. The CDR3, as DNA: TGCAGCGTTGAAGATACCGGCCTAGGGGAGACCCAGTACTTC.

The V call is TRBV5-1, the J call TRBJ2-7, with D possibly TRBD1 on 6 matching bases. The CDR3 loop spans 14 amino acids. Trimming left V 0 bases short and J 3 bases short, with 10 bases between. Per the germline V gene, CDR1 is SGHRS and CDR2 is YFSETQ. The CDR3 DNA sequence: TGCGCCAGCAGCTTGGTACAGGGATACTACGAGCAGTACTTC. This translates into CASSLVQGYYEQYF.

This clone has more than one count but fewer than ten. Other DNA sequences within the sample encode an identical CDR3. The gene calls are TRBV13 and TRBJ2-2; no reliable D call. Germline V gene data show CDR1 as PRHDT and CDR2 as FYEKMQ (reference sequence). The CDR3 extends over 13 amino acids. V was clipped by 4 bases and J by 6 bases, with 9 bases between them. The CDR3 region is CASSSGRSGELFF. The CDR3, as DNA: TGTGCCAGCAGCTCTGGAAGGTCCGGGGAGCTGTTTTTT.

V usage is TRBV2 and J usage is TRBJ1-6, with TRBD1 as a possible D gene (5 bases). From germline, CDR1 is SNHLY and CDR2 FYNNEI. Trimming removed 10 bases from V and 4 bases from J, with 14 bases in between. The CDR3 totals 14 residues. The chain's CDR3 is CAKTTGQYNSPLHF. In DNA, the CDR3 is TGTGCCAAGACAACGGGGCAGTATAATTCACCCCTCCACTTT.

There are a few counts of this clone. V is TRBV7-9 and J is TRBJ1-6; possible D gene TRBD1, 6 bases. This CDR3 has 12 amino acids. Per the germline V gene, CDR1 is SEHNR and CDR2 is FQNEAQ (reference sequence). The V end lost 5 bases, the J end lost 8 bases, and 7 bases lay between the germline ends. CDR3 nucleotide sequence: TGTGCCAGCAGCCGGACAGATTCACCCCTCCACTTT. Its protein is CASSRTDSPLHF.